The source of this TCR beta chain is a study of cytomegalovirus exposure and HLA in healthy donors. Study overall: From HLA-typed donors, an early data release held 70 million to 95 million unique TCRs. Study-wide findings and caveats: The authors listed 150 or so TCR beta chains as cytomegalovirus-associated. Researchers reported from a later analysis that most CMV-associated TCR beta chains appeared HLA-restricted. Sequences of the TCR beta chain were said to predict the HLA-A and HLA-B alleles of most subjects accurately.

Trimming removed 3 bases from V and 5 bases from J, with 20 bases in between. Germline CDR1 is SGDLS and CDR2 is YYNGEE. CDR3 length: 16 residues. The PCR employed 60 Vbeta primers together with 13 Jbeta primers. Generated by immunoSEQ multiplex PCR, the TCRdb table keeps only in-frame clones and is missing some. This table has around 300,000 clones, roughly two thirds appearing once. Worth noting for this clone: Its target is not known.

The TCR comes from a female donor in good health and CMV-seronegative. What was sequenced was PBMCs. The chain employs TRBV9 and TRBJ2-5; tentatively, D is TRBD1 (7 bases). CDR3 sequence: CASSGTEGRGTETQYF. Written as DNA, the CDR3 is TGTGCCAGCAGCGGCACCGAGGGCAGGGGGACTGAGACCCAGTACTTC.